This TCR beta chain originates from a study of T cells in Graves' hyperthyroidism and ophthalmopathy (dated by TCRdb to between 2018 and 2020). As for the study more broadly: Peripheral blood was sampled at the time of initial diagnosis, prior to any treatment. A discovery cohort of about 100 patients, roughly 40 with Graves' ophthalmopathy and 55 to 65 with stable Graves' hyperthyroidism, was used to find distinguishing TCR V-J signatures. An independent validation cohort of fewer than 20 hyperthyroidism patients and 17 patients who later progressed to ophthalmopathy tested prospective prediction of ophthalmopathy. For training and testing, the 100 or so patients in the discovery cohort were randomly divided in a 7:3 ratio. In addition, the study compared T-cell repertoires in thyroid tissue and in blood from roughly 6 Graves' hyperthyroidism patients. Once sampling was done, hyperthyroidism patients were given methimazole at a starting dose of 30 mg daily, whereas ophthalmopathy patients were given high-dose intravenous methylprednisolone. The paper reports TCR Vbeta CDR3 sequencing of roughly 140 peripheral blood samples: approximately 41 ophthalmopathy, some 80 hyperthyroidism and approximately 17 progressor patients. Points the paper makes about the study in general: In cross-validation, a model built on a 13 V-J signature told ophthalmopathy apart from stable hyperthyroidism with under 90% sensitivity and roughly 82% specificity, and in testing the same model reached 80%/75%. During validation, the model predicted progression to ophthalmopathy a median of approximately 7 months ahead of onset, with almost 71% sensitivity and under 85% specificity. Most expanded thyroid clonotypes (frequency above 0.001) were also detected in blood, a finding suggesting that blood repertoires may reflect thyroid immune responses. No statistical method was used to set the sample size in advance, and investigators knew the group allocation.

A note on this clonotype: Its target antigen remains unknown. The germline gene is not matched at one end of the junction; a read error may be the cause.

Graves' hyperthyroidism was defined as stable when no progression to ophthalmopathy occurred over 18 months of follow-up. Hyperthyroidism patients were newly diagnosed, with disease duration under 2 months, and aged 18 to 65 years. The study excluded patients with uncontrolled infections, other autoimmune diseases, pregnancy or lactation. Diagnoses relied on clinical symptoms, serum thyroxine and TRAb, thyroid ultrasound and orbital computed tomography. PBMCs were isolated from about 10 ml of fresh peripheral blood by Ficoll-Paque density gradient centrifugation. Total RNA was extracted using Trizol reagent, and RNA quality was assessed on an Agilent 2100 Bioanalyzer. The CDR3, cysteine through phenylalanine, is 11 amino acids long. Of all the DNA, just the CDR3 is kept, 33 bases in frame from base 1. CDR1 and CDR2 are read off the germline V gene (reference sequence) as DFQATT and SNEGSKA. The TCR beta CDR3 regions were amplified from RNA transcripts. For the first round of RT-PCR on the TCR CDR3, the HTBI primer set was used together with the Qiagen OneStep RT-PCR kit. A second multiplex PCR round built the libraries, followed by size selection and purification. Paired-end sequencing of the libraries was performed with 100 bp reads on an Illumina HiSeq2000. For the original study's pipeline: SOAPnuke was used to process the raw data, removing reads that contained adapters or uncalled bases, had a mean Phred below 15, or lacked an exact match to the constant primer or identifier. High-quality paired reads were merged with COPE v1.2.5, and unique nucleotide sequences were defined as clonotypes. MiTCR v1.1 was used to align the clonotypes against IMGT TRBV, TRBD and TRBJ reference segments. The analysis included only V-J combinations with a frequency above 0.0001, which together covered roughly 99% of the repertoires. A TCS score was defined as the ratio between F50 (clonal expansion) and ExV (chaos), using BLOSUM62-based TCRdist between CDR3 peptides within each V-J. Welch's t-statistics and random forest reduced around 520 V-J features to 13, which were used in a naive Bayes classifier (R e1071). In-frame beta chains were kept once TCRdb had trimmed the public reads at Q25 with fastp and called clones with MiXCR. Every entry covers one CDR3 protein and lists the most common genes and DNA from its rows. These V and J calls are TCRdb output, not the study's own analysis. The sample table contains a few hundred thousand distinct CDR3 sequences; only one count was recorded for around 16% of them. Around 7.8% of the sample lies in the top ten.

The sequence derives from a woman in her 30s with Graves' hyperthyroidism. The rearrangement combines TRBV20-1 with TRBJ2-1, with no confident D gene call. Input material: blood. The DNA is TGCAGTGCAATAACCCGGAATGAGCAGCTCTTC. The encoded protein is CSAITRNEQLF.